The rows below give T cell receptor beta chains drawn from one sample of a study of early T cells in non-severe SARS-CoV-2 infection. TCRdb re-analysed the 5' RACE reads in MiXCR, keeping a single row per CDR3 protein. The sample has about 88,000 distinct CDR3 sequences; under 15% are singletons. What was sequenced was whole blood. The source is an adult who was a healthcare worker with PCR-confirmed SARS-CoV-2 infection or an uninfected control (not recorded which). CDR3s include the opening cysteine and the closing phenylalanine or tryptophan. Each record gives: CDR3 DNA, CDR3 protein, J gene, V gene, D gene, clone size. A D gene is named only where the DNA matches it firmly. Part of the rows lack a size; the others show once, few, many or a class for expanded clones.

TGTGCCAGCAGTCCGGGACTAGCGGGAGGGGATGAGCAGTTCTTC,CASSPGLAGGDEQFF,TRBJ2-1,TRBV28,TRBD2,few
TGCAGTGCTAAAAAAACCAGCGGGAGCTCCTACAATGAGCAGTTCTTC,CSAKKTSGSSYNEQFF,TRBJ2-1,TRBV20-1,TRBD2,few
TGTGCCAGCAGCACCACCGACAGGGGTACCTATAATTCACCCCTCCACTTT,CASSTTDRGTYNSPLHF,TRBJ1-6,TRBV7-9,TRBD1,many
TGCAGTGCGCGTCAGGGTGCGGGAAATCAGCCCCAGCATTTT,CSARQGAGNQPQHF,TRBJ1-5,TRBV20-1,.,.
TGTGCCAGCAGCCCCGAGTTCGCAGATACGCAGTATTTT,CASSPEFADTQYF,TRBJ2-3,TRBV7-9,.,few
TGTGCCAGCAGCCAGATGACAGGGGGCCAAGAGACCCAGTACTTC,CASSQMTGGQETQYF,TRBJ2-5,TRBV3-1,TRBD1,.
TGTGCCAGCAGCTTAAGGAGGGCGGACACAGATACGCAGTATTTT,CASSLRRADTDTQYF,TRBJ2-3,TRBV7-8,.,few
TGTGCCAGCAGTTCTATTTTTAGGACAGGGGTTTCAGAACTGTTTTTT,CASSSIFRTGVSELFF,TRBJ1-4,TRBV27,TRBD1,.
TGCAGTGCTAGGCCATCCACAGGAAATCAGCCCCAGCATTTT,CSARPSTGNQPQHF,TRBJ1-5,TRBV20-1,.,many
TGTGCCAGCGGACGACAGGGGGCCGGATCGAGCAATCAGCCCCAGCATTTT,CASGRQGAGSSNQPQHF,TRBJ1-5,TRBV7-2,TRBD1,few
TGCAGTGCTAGAGACGGCGGGACAGGGAGGCAGGAGCAGTTCTTC,CSARDGGTGRQEQFF,TRBJ2-1,TRBV20-1,TRBD1,few
TGTGCCAGCAGTCCACGCCAGAAGCCCCAGCATTTT,CASSPRQKPQHF,TRBJ1-5,TRBV6-2/TRBV6-3,.,.
TGTGCCAGCAGTTTTACAGGGAGGGGAGAGACCCAGTACTTC,CASSFTGRGETQYF,TRBJ2-5,TRBV12-3/TRBV12-4,.,.
TGTGCCAGCAGTTTAGGACTGCAGCCCCAGCATTTT,CASSLGLQPQHF,TRBJ1-5,TRBV28,.,few
TGCGCCAGCTCCCTCCGGCGGGACCACGAGCAGTACTTC,CASSLRRDHEQYF,TRBJ2-7,TRBV5-1,.,.
TGTGCCAGCAGCTTGTTAGATACGCAGTATTTT,CASSLLDTQYF,TRBJ2-3,TRBV5-6,.,many
TGTGCCAGCAGCTTGGAGGGGGCCGGGGAGCTGTTTTTT,CASSLEGAGELFF,TRBJ2-2,TRBV5-5,.,.
TGTGCCTCACGGGACAGTTTATATCAGCCCCAGCATTTT,CASRDSLYQPQHF,TRBJ1-5,TRBV2,TRBD1,once
TGTGCCAGCAGTCCATCCGGGACTAGCGGGAGATACGAGCAGTACTTC,CASSPSGTSGRYEQYF,TRBJ2-7,TRBV2,TRBD2,many
TGTGCCAGCAAGGCAGAGAGAGGAGGATCACCCCTCCACTTT,CASKAERGGSPLHF,TRBJ1-6,TRBV6-6,.,.
TGTGCCAGCAGTTTTTCGGCGGGGGCCGTCTACGAGCAGTACTTC,CASSFSAGAVYEQYF,TRBJ2-7,TRBV28,.,.
TGCGCCAGCAGCCAATTTAGTCTATCATCCGGGAACACCGGGGAGCTGTTTTTT,CASSQFSLSSGNTGELFF,TRBJ2-2,TRBV4-3,.,.
TGCAGTGCTAGTAAACCCGGAGCTCGAGGCTACGAGCAGTACTTC,CSASKPGARGYEQYF,TRBJ2-7,TRBV20-1,.,few
TGCGCCAGCAGCTTGGCAGGCATCTACAATGAGCAGTTCTTC,CASSLAGIYNEQFF,TRBJ2-1,TRBV5-1,.,once
TGTGCCAGCAGAGGACAGGTTGAAGGCTACACCTTC,CASRGQVEGYTF,TRBJ1-2,TRBV2,TRBD1,few
TGTGCCAGCAGTTGGACACCGGGACAGGTTAGCGCAGATACGCAGTATTTT,CASSWTPGQVSADTQYF,TRBJ2-3,TRBV6-2/TRBV6-3,TRBD1,.
TGTGCCAGCAGATGGAGCGGGACGAATGAAAAACTGTTTTTT,CASRWSGTNEKLFF,TRBJ1-4,TRBV28,.,many
TGCAGTGCCCCCGGGAGCAATCAGCCCCAGCATTTT,CSAPGSNQPQHF,TRBJ1-5,TRBV20-1,.,.
TGTGCCAGCAGCCAGGGGACAGGGATGGGCAATCAGCCCCAGCATTTT,CASSQGTGMGNQPQHF,TRBJ1-5,TRBV3-1,TRBD1,few
TGTGCCAGCAGCCCCAGGACTAGCGGGGACCCCCCAGATACGCAGTATTTT,CASSPRTSGDPPDTQYF,TRBJ2-3,TRBV7-2,TRBD2,few
TGTGCCAGCTCACCATTTTCAGGGGGAGAGACCCAGTACTTC,CASSPFSGGETQYF,TRBJ2-5,TRBV18,TRBD1,.
TGTGCCAGCAGCTTATTAAGAGGCACCGGGGAGCTGTTTTTT,CASSLLRGTGELFF,TRBJ2-2,TRBV11-1,.,few
TGCAGTGCTGTCGGACAGACCCAAAACTATGGCTACACCTTC,CSAVGQTQNYGYTF,TRBJ1-2,TRBV20-1,.,few
TGCGCCAGCAGCTTCAACGCCGGCGAGCAGTACTTC,CASSFNAGEQYF,TRBJ2-7,TRBV5-1,.,many
TGCGCCAGCAGCCAAGGCGGGAGATCCTACGAGCAGTACTTC,CASSQGGRSYEQYF,TRBJ2-7,TRBV4-3,TRBD2,.
TGTGCCAGCTCACTAGGGGCCGCAGGGAACACTGAAGCTTTCTTT,CASSLGAAGNTEAFF,TRBJ1-1,TRBV18,.,.
TGCAGTGCTGGCAGGGGTGATGGGAATTCACCCCTCCACTTT,CSAGRGDGNSPLHF,TRBJ1-6,TRBV20-1,.,few
TGTGCCAGCTCACATCCCGGGAGCTCCTACGAGCAGTACTTC,CASSHPGSSYEQYF,TRBJ2-7,TRBV18,.,few
TGTGCCAGCAGCCCTTACGGGACCAATGACAATGAGCAGTTCTTC,CASSPYGTNDNEQFF,TRBJ2-1,TRBV28,.,few
TGTGCCACCCATCGGGGACAGGGTGCCACCGGGGAGCTGTTTTTT,CATHRGQGATGELFF,TRBJ2-2,TRBV2,TRBD1,.
TGCGCCAGCACCCATATGACACCCGGGGAGCTGTTTTTT,CASTHMTPGELFF,TRBJ2-2,TRBV5-1,.,.
TGTGCCAGCAGCTCCTTGACTAGCGGGCTCCACAATGAGCAGTTCTTC,CASSSLTSGLHNEQFF,TRBJ2-1,TRBV7-8,TRBD2,few
TGCGCCAGCAGCCACACACCACTTCGGGTTTCTAGCACAGATACGCAGTATTTT,CASSHTPLRVSSTDTQYF,TRBJ2-3,TRBV4-1,.,.
TGCAGTGCTAGAGGCCCCGGGAGAGAAACCTACGAGCAGTACTTC,CSARGPGRETYEQYF,TRBJ2-7,TRBV20-1,.,.
TGCAGTGCGAGACAGGGATCCAATGAGCAGTTCTTC,CSARQGSNEQFF,TRBJ2-1,TRBV20-1,TRBD1,.